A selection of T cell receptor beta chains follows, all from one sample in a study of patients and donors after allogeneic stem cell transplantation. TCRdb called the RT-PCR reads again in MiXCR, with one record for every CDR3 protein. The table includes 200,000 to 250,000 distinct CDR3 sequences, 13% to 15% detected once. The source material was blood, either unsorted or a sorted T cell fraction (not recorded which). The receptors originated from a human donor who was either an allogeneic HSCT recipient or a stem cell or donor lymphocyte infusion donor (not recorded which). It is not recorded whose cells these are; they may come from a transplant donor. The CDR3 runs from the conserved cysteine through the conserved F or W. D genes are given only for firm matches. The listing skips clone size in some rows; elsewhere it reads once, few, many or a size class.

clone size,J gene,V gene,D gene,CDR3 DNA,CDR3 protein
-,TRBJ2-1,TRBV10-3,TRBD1,TGTGCCATCAGTGGGGACAGGGCGCGGAGTGAGCAGTTCTTC,CAISGDRARSEQFF
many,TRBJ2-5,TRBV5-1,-,TGCGCCAGCAGCTTGGCAGTACAAGAGACCCAGTACTTC,CASSLAVQETQYF
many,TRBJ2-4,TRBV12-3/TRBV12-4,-,TGTGCCAGCTATGGGGGGGGCGCAGCCAAAAACATTCAGTACTTC,CASYGGGAAKNIQYF
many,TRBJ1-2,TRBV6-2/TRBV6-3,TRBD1,TGTGCCAGCAGCCCGGACAGGGTCTATGGCTACACCTTC,CASSPDRVYGYTF
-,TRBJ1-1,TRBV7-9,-,TGTGCCAGCAGGCCTAAGGGGGGGATTATGAACACTGAAGCTTTCTTT,CASRPKGGIMNTEAFF
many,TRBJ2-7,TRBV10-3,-,TGTGCCACCTCAAGTGGGGCAGCCAAACGGTCCTACGAGCAGTACTTC,CATSSGAAKRSYEQYF
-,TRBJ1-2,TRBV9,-,TGTGCCAGCAGCGCGCCCGGGGTCTATGGCTACACCTTC,CASSAPGVYGYTF
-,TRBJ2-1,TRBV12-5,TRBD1,TGTGCTAGTGGTTTGCGGGACAGGCAGTTCTTC,CASGLRDRQFF
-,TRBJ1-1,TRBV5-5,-,TGTGCCAGCAGCTTTCTCGTGGGGCTGAGTACTGAAGCTTTCTTT,CASSFLVGLSTEAFF
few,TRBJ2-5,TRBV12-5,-,TGTGCTAGTGGTTTGGACCAAGATCACCAAGAGACCCAGTACTTC,CASGLDQDHQETQYF
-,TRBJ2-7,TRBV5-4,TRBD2,TGTGCCAGCAGCCCCAGGACTAGCGGGGGGGCTCACGAGCAGTACTTC,CASSPRTSGGAHEQYF
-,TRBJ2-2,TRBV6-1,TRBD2,TGTGCCAGCAGCCGGGACTACAACACCGGGGAGCTGTTTTTT,CASSRDYNTGELFF